Each of the 20 T cell receptor beta chains below was sequenced from the same sample in a study of CD8+CD57+ T cells in acquired aplastic anemia. CD8+CD57+ cell expansion had been shown by flow cytometry in patients chosen for sequencing. Genomic DNA was employed as the template in profiling TCR beta VDJ and CDR3. Each CDR3 protein is one row after TCRdb ran MiXCR on the reads. Among fewer than 200,000 distinct CDR3 sequences, 45% to 60% were seen once, and the ten largest hold about an eighth. Sequencing was carried out using sorted CD4+, CD8+, or CD8+CD57+ T cells (not recorded which) from PBMCs. These receptor sequences come from a human donor with aplastic anemia.

This clonotype was counted at least ten times. The rearrangement links TRBV20-1 to TRBJ1-2; 7 bases line up with TRBD1. Trimming took 6 bases from V and 4 from J; bases not matched to a gene: 5. The CDR3 extends over 12 amino acids. Looked up from germline, CDR1 is DFQATT and CDR2 is SNEGSKA (reference sequence). CDR3 DNA sequence: TGCAGTGCCGCAGGGGGTGTCTATGGCTACACCTTC. Translated: CSAAGGVYGYTF.

This clonotype was detected only a few times. The rearrangement uses TRBV30 and TRBJ2-3; D is uncertain. Trimming removed 0 bases at V and 2 bases at J, with 6 bases between. The CDR3 has 13 amino acids. In germline, CDR1 is GTSNPN, CDR2 SVGIG (reference sequence). In DNA form, the CDR3 reads TGTGCCTGGAGTGTACGGTCCACAGATACGCAGTATTTT. It encodes CAWSVRSTDTQYF.

The chain joins TRBV10-3 to TRBJ2-1; D unresolved. The CDR3 is 11 residues long. V lost 3 bases and J 9 bases, leaving 6 bases between the germline ends. Germline assignment: CDR1 ENHRY and CDR2 SYGVKD. Here the CDR3 reads CAISDGGEQFF. The CDR3 DNA reads TGTGCCATCAGTGACGGTGGTGAGCAGTTCTTC.

This clonotype was recorded at least ten times. The chain has TRBV6-1 and TRBJ1-2, with TRBD1 matching 7 bases. The CDR3 length is 14 residues. Germline CDR1 is MNHNS and CDR2 is SASEGT. V dropped 6 bases and J dropped 6; count of bases not matched to a gene: 10. The CDR3 coding sequence is TGTGCCAGCAGGCGGGGGAACAGGGGACATGGCTACACCTTC. Its translation: CASRRGNRGHGYTF.

The V and J genes are TRBV10-3 and TRBJ1-4, with a weak D call TRBD1 (5 bases). Germline V gene lookup returns CDR1 ENHRY and CDR2 SYGVKD. Trimming removed 8 bases at V and 3 bases at J, with 16 bases between. This CDR3 contains 15 residues. As DNA, the CDR3 is TGTGCCATCCGCCCGGGGGATGCGGCTAATGAAAAACTGTTTTTT. This codes for CAIRPGDAANEKLFF.

In this sample, this clonotype turned up a few times. V is TRBV5-6 and J is TRBJ2-7, with D maybe TRBD2 (5 bases). Per germline, CDR1 SGHDT and CDR2 YYEEEE. CDR3 length equals 12 residues. Trimming stripped 5 bases from V and 7 bases from J, with 13 bases between. This chain's CDR3 is CASSYPEGEQYF. Written as DNA, the CDR3 is TGTGCCAGCAGTTACCCCGAGGGAGAGCAGTACTTC.

The rearrangement links TRBV29-1 to TRBJ2-7; 10 nucleotides match TRBD2. Trimming cost V 6 bases and J 1 base; bases outside gene matches: 3. The CDR3 is 13 amino acids. The germline V gene has CDR1 SQVTM and CDR2 ANQGSEA. The CDR3 DNA reads TGCAGCGTCCTAGCGGGAGATTCCTACGAGCAGTACTTC. The encoded protein is CSVLAGDSYEQYF.

This clonotype showed up many times. The CDR3 loop is CSAIASGSLNEQFF. The CDR3 coding sequence is TGCAGTGCTATTGCTAGCGGGAGCCTCAATGAGCAGTTCTTC. The chain recombines TRBV20-1 with TRBJ2-1; the match to TRBD2 covers 10 bases. The ends lost 4 bases at V and 6 bases at J; junction bases unmatched: 6. CDR1 is DFQATT, CDR2 SNEGSKA, per germline (reference sequence). The CDR3 is 14 amino acids.

Points on this clonotype: A much more abundant neighbour one base away suggests this may be a read error. The chain is built from TRBV14 and TRBJ1-1; tentative D call: TRBD1 (6 bases). Germline CDR1 is SGHDN and CDR2 is FVKESK. This CDR3 spans 15 amino acids. CDR3 coding DNA: TGTGCCAGCAGCAAATACAGGGTCGAGAACGCTGAAGCTTTCTTT. It is translated as CASSKYRVENAEAFF.

This clonotype has ten or more counts. This chain joins TRBV24-1 and TRBJ1-1, with a weak D call TRBD1 (5 bases). CDR1 and CDR2 (germline): KGHDR, SFDVKD. The CDR3 consists of 14 residues. The germline V and J ends were trimmed by 4 bases and 4 bases, with 12 bases remaining between them. CDR3 sequence (DNA): TGTGCCACCAGTGAGAGGGGTGGGGGCACTGAAGCTTTCTTT. This sequence encodes CATSERGGGTEAFF.

In this sample, this clonotype turned up a few times. The chain is built from TRBV15 and TRBJ1-1, with D tentatively TRBD1 (6 bases). CDR3 length: 13 amino acids. Germline V gene data show CDR1 as LNHNV and CDR2 as YYDKDF (reference sequence). Trimming removed 2 bases from V and 8 bases from J, with 12 bases in between. This CDR3 is CATSRTRDNEAFF. Written as DNA, the CDR3 is TGTGCCACCAGCAGAACGCGGGACAACGAAGCTTTCTTT.

The V and J genes are TRBV20-1 and TRBJ2-3; 7 bases agree with TRBD2. Looked up from germline, CDR1 is DFQATT and CDR2 is SNEGSKA (reference sequence). Unmatched junction bases numbered 8, after V lost 0 bases and J lost 5 bases. The CDR3 runs 15 residues. Here the CDR3 DNA reads TGCAGTGCTAGAGATAGCGGCGGGAGTATAGATACGCAGTATTTT. Its translation: CSARDSGGSIDTQYF.

The chain couples TRBV15 to TRBJ2-7; TRBD2 might be the D (6 bases). There are 16 residues in the CDR3. Germline assignment: CDR1 LNHNV and CDR2 YYDKDF (reference sequence). V was trimmed by 3 bases and J by 2 bases, leaving 17 bases between them. The CDR3 protein is CATSSLPGLIPYEQYF. CDR3 sequence (DNA): TGTGCCACCAGCAGTCTCCCGGGACTCATTCCCTACGAGCAGTACTTC. The whole variable domain, filled in from reference TRBV15 and TRBJ2-7, reads DAMVIQNPRYQVTQFGKPVTLSCSQTLNHNVMYWYQQKSSQAPKLLFHYYDKDFNNEADTPDNFQSRRPNTSFCFLDIRSPGLGDTAMYLCATSSLPGLIPYEQYFGPGTRLTVT.

A few counts support this clonotype. This chain joins TRBV6-5 and TRBJ2-4; a possible D gene is TRBD2 (5 bases). Germline V CDR1 and CDR2: MNHEY, SVGAGI. This CDR3 is built from 15 residues. Trimming removed 2 bases at V and 0 bases at J, with 8 bases between. The CDR3 DNA reads TGTGCCAGCAGTTACGGAGGAGTAGCCAAAAACATTCAGTACTTC. Its protein is CASSYGGVAKNIQYF.

The V gene is TRBV7-8, the J gene TRBJ2-7, with TRBD1 identical over 9 bases. Germline V gene sequence: CDR1 SGHVS, CDR2 FQNEAQ. This CDR3 region has 15 residues. The V gene end was trimmed by 5 bases and the J gene end by 3 bases; junction bases not matched to a gene: 8. The CDR3 region has the DNA TGTGCCAGCAGCGGGGGGACAGGGCCTAACTACGAGCAGTACTTC. It translates to CASSGGTGPNYEQYF.

In regard to this clonotype: The junction departs from the called germline gene at one end, perhaps through a read error. The rearrangement links TRBV11-1 to TRBJ2-3, with D unresolved. CDR3 length: 16 residues. From germline, CDR1 is SGHAT and CDR2 FQDESV (reference sequence). This CDR3 is CASSQMGKFSTDTQCF. The CDR3 nucleotides read TGTGCCAGCAGCCAGATGGGGAAATTTAGCACAGACACGCAGTGTTTT. The whole variable domain, remainder taken from reference TRBV11-1 and TRBJ2-3, is EAEVAQSPRYKITEKSQAVAFWCDPISGHATLYWYRQILGQGPELLVQFQDESVVDDSQLPKDRFSAERLKGVDSTLKIQPAELGDSAMYLCASSQMGKFSTDTQCFGPGTRLTVL.

This clonotype was seen many times. The J gene is TRBJ2-1, the V gene TRBV7-9; no reliable D call. Germline CDR1 reads SEHNR; CDR2 reads FQNEAQ (reference sequence). The CDR3 totals 15 residues. V was pared by 0 bases and J by 7 bases, with 13 bases between. CDR3 region: CASSLAVPSDNEQFF. DNA for the CDR3: TGTGCCAGCAGCTTAGCCGTCCCCAGCGATAATGAGCAGTTCTTC.

This clonotype was counted at least ten times. This chain joins TRBV20-1 and TRBJ2-7; perhaps TRBD1 as D (6 bases). CDR3 length equals 11 residues. Germline V lookup: CDR1 DFQATT, CDR2 SNEGSKA (reference sequence). V was cut by 7 bases and J by 9 bases, with 16 bases left in between. This CDR3 is CSVTPGQRQYF. The CDR3 DNA reads TGCAGTGTTACCCCCGGACAGAGGCAGTACTTC.

The rearrangement links TRBV11-3 to TRBJ2-1; D assignment may be TRBD1 or TRBD2 (5 bases each). Germline V gene lookup returns CDR1 SGHNT and CDR2 YENEEA. This CDR3 has 14 amino acids. V was trimmed by 4 bases and J by 6 bases, leaving 13 bases between them. The chain's CDR3 is CASSSQGPRNEQFF. CDR3 in DNA: TGTGCCAGCAGCTCCCAGGGACCCCGCAATGAGCAGTTCTTC.

This clonotype was seen a few times. V and J are TRBV2 and TRBJ1-2, with unresolved D. The V and J ends lost 7 bases and 4 bases respectively, with 16 bases between them. This CDR3 has 14 residues. CDR1 is SNHLY, CDR2 FYNNEI, per germline. In DNA, the CDR3 is TGTGCCAGCACCCCGAGAGGGAACCCCTATGGCTACACCTTC. As protein: CASTPRGNPYGYTF.